Listed below are T cell receptor beta chains from one sample, sequenced in a study of blood T cell repertoires in COVID-19. Repertoires were generated with immunoSEQ multiplex PCR, while TCRdb's copy carries only in-frame clones and drops some. The sample holds 250,000 to 300,000 clones, around 80% seen once. The sequencing sample was made of PBMCs or T cells enriched from blood (not recorded which). The receptor source for this set is a man aged 30 to 45 with acute COVID-19. CDR3s include the opening cysteine and the closing phenylalanine or tryptophan. D genes are given only for firm matches. Size is stated for part of the rows, as once, few or many counts, or as a class when the clone is expanded.

V gene	D gene	clone size	J gene	CDR3 DNA	CDR3 protein
TRBV7-2	.	.	TRBJ2-2	TGTGCCAGCAGGGGCCCACCAATCGCCGGCACCGGGGAGCTGTTTTTT	CASRGPPIAGTGELFF
TRBV7-2	TRBD1	.	TRBJ2-5	TGTGCCAGCAACAGCCCGGGACAGGGGTCAGAGACCCAGTACTTC	CASNSPGQGSETQYF
TRBV4-1	.	.	TRBJ1-6	TGCGCCAGCACTACGATAGACTCGACTTCACCCCTCCACTTT	CASTTIDSTSPLHF
TRBV24-1	.	once	TRBJ1-1	TGTGCCACCGCCCAGGCAGGGCGAGCTTTCTTT	CATAQAGRAFF
TRBV5-4	.	.	TRBJ1-1	TGTGCCAGCAGAATACAGGGAGACACTGAAGCTTTCTTT	CASRIQGDTEAFF
TRBV20-1	.	.	TRBJ2-1	TGCAGTGCTAGTCGGGACACGGACAAGCAGTTCTTC	CSASRDTDKQFF
TRBV7-6	TRBD2	.	TRBJ2-1	TGTGCCAGCAGCCCCCCGGGGGTAGCGGGACTCATGTCGTTCTTC	CASSPPGVAGLMSFF
TRBV7-6	TRBD2	.	TRBJ2-2	TGTGCCAGCAGCTTAATAGCGGGAGGGGTCACCGGGGAGCTGTTTTTT	CASSLIAGGVTGELFF
TRBV6-1	TRBD1	few	TRBJ1-5	TGTGCCAGCAGTGAAAGGGCCTTGGGCAGGGGGAATCAGCCCCAGCATTTT	CASSERALGRGNQPQHF
TRBV19	.	.	TRBJ1-1	TGTGCCAGTAGTACCGGGGGGGGGACTGAAGCTTTCTTT	CASSTGGGTEAFF
TRBV7-2	.	.	TRBJ1-5	TGTGCCAGCAGCTTAGACTCGGGACTTCTGGGCAATCAGCCCCAGCATTTT	CASSLDSGLLGNQPQHF
TRBV10-2	TRBD2	.	TRBJ2-1	TGCGCCAGCAGTAAATCGGGGGGGTACAATGAGCAGTTCTTC	CASSKSGGYNEQFF
TRBV12-3/TRBV12-4	.	.	TRBJ1-2	TGTGCCAGCAGTTTGCGGGGCGGCTATGGCTACACCTTC	CASSLRGGYGYTF
TRBV19	TRBD1	.	TRBJ1-4	TGTGCCAGTAGTAGCCCCGCCGGGACAGGGCCTAATGAAAAACTGTTTTTT	CASSSPAGTGPNEKLFF
TRBV5-1	TRBD1	.	TRBJ1-1	TGCGCCAGCAGCCTACCCCCAGTTCGGGACAGGAACACTGAAGCTTTCTTT	CASSLPPVRDRNTEAFF
TRBV11-3	TRBD2	.	TRBJ2-5	TGTGCCAGCAGCTCCCCGCTAGCGGGGGAGACCCAGTACTTC	CASSSPLAGETQYF
TRBV28	TRBD2	once	TRBJ2-3	TGTGCCAGCAAGAGTGGCGGCGGGGGAACAGATACGCAGTATTTT	CASKSGGGGTDTQYF
TRBV6-1	.	.	TRBJ2-5	TGTGCCAGCAGTGAACACAGGGGAGGACAGACCCAGTACTTC	CASSEHRGGQTQYF
TRBV7-9	.	once	TRBJ1-2	TGTGCCAGCAGCTTATACAGGGTAGAGAACCCAGCAAACTATGGCTACACCTTC	CASSLYRVENPANYGYTF
TRBV27	.	.	TRBJ1-2	TGTGCCAGCAGTTTCAGGGGTGGCGGCTACACCTTC	CASSFRGGGYTF
TRBV5-4	TRBD1	few	TRBJ1-6	TGTGCCAGCAGCTTGGTAGGGACAGTCCCAACTTCACCCCTCCACTTT	CASSLVGTVPTSPLHF
TRBV7-3	.	.	TRBJ2-5	TGTGCCAGCAGCTTAATCGGTCAGGTACAAGAGACCCAGTACTTC	CASSLIGQVQETQYF
TRBV5-1	.	few	TRBJ1-3	TGCGCCAGCAGCAGCGGATTGGGAACTCCTGGAAACACCATATATTTT	CASSSGLGTPGNTIYF
TRBV7-2	.	.	TRBJ1-5	TGTGCCAGCAGCTTAGGCCAGGATAGCAATCAGCCCCAGCATTTT	CASSLGQDSNQPQHF
TRBV7-6	.	.	TRBJ1-5	TGTGCCAGCAGCCCAACAGGGTATCAGCCCCAGCATTTT	CASSPTGYQPQHF
TRBV7-2	TRBD1	.	TRBJ1-1	TGTGCCAGCAGCACGGGACAGCGCACTGAAGCTTTCTTT	CASSTGQRTEAFF
TRBV6-4	TRBD2	.	TRBJ2-1	TGTGCCAGCAGTACTAGCGGGGGGGCGCCATGGGAGCAGTTCTTC	CASSTSGGAPWEQFF
TRBV29-1	.	.	TRBJ2-2	TGCAGCGTTGCAGGCCACAACACCGGGGAGCTGTTTTTT	CSVAGHNTGELFF
TRBV6-2/TRBV6-3	.	.	TRBJ1-2	TGTGCCAGCAGTTACGGGGAACAACAGGCGCTTAACTATGGCTACACCTTC	CASSYGEQQALNYGYTF
TRBV19	.	.	TRBJ1-4	TGTGCCAGTAGTATAGCCGGAGAAACAAATGAAAAACTGTTTTTT	CASSIAGETNEKLFF
TRBV7-9	.	.	TRBJ1-1	TGTGCCAGCAGCTTAAGCGCAGGGATGAACACTGAAGCTTTCTTT	CASSLSAGMNTEAFF
TRBV7-9	.	.	TRBJ1-4	TGTGCCAGCAGCTTAGCGCGCAGGTCTAATGAAAAACTGTTTTTT	CASSLARRSNEKLFF
TRBV4-1	TRBD1	.	TRBJ1-4	TGCGCCAGCAGCCAAGCAGGGGGGTTAATGAAAGAACTGTTTTTT	CASSQAGGLMKELFF
TRBV6-5	.	.	TRBJ2-1	TGTGCCAGCACCACGGGTTATTTCACTGAGCAGTTCTTC	CASTTGYFTEQFF
TRBV5-1	.	.	TRBJ2-1	TGCGCCAGCAGCTTACAGGGATATGCGCAGTTCTTC	CASSLQGYAQFF
TRBV4-3	.	.	TRBJ2-5	TGCGCCAGCAGCCAAGGCGAGGCTGGTAGGGAGACCCAGTACTTC	CASSQGEAGRETQYF
TRBV5-6	TRBD2	.	TRBJ2-3	TGTGCCAGCAGCTGGGGGACTAGAGGTGCCAGCACAGATACGCAGTATTTT	CASSWGTRGASTDTQYF
TRBV5-5	.	.	TRBJ1-2	TGTGCCAGCAGCTTGGGAGACAGCACAGACACCTTC	CASSLGDSTDTF
TRBV18	TRBD2	.	TRBJ2-3	TGTGCCAGCTCACCCGCGGCGGGAGCGCGGGATACGCAGTATTTT	CASSPAAGARDTQYF
TRBV27	.	once	TRBJ1-5	TGTGCCAGCAGACCGGAGCGTAGCAATCAGCCCCAGCATTTT	CASRPERSNQPQHF
TRBV5-1	TRBD2	.	TRBJ2-1	TGCGCCAGCAGCTATACTAGCGGGGGTTACAATGAGCAGTTCTTC	CASSYTSGGYNEQFF
TRBV7-8	.	.	TRBJ1-5	TGTGCCAGCAGCTTAGCATCGGGGAAACAGCCCCAGCATTTT	CASSLASGKQPQHF
TRBV5-8	.	once	TRBJ1-4	TGTGCCAGCAGCTCGCCCGACAGGAGGAGTGAAAAACTGTTTTTT	CASSSPDRRSEKLFF
TRBV10-2	.	.	TRBJ1-6	TGCGCCAGCAGTGGACAGACGGCTTCACCCCTCCACTTT	CASSGQTASPLHF
TRBV6-5	.	.	TRBJ1-1	TGTGCCAGCAGTCCCCCGGGTGCGAACACTGAAGCTTTCTTT	CASSPPGANTEAFF
TRBV18	TRBD1	.	TRBJ1-2	TGTGCCAGCTCACCCATGACAGGGTGGGATAGCTATGGCTACACCTTC	CASSPMTGWDSYGYTF
TRBV18	.	.	TRBJ1-5	TGTGCCAGCTCAGTCCGGACAGTTAACAATCAGCCCCAGCATTTT	CASSVRTVNNQPQHF
TRBV9	TRBD1	.	TRBJ1-2	TGTGCCAGCAGCGCCGCCGGGACAGGGGGCGCGAATGGCTACACCTTC	CASSAAGTGGANGYTF
TRBV12-3/TRBV12-4	.	.	TRBJ2-3	TGTGCCAGCAGTACCCTAGCGTTAGATACGCAGTATTTT	CASSTLALDTQYF
TRBV7-6	.	.	TRBJ1-1	TGTGCCAGCAGCGTAACCGGTCAAAACACTGAAGCTTTCTTT	CASSVTGQNTEAFF
TRBV27	.	.	TRBJ1-6	TGTGCCACAAAGAGCACCCCGACACCCCTCCACTTT	CATKSTPTPLHF
TRBV7-3	TRBD1	.	TRBJ1-6	TGTGCCAGCAGCTCCAACCCTCGGACAGGGAGCTCCTATAATTCACCCCTCCACTTT	CASSSNPRTGSSYNSPLHF
TRBV10-2	TRBD2	.	TRBJ2-3	TGCGCCAGCCGCCAGCGGGGGTCGACAGATACGCAGTATTTT	CASRQRGSTDTQYF
TRBV7-9	.	.	TRBJ1-6	TGTGCCACCACGTCACAGAGCTCCTATAATTCACCCCTCCACTTT	CATTSQSSYNSPLHF
TRBV28	.	many	TRBJ2-2	TGTGCCAGCAGTTTAATCTTGAGCACCGGGGAGCTGTTTTTT	CASSLILSTGELFF
TRBV28	TRBD2	many	TRBJ2-1	TGTGCCAGCAGTCACCAGCGGGGGGGCCTAAACAATGAGCAGTTCTTC	CASSHQRGGLNNEQFF
TRBV5-1	TRBD2	once	TRBJ2-2	TGCGCCAGCAGCCCCGGACTAGCGGGGGGGCTGTCCGGGGAGCTGTTTTTT	CASSPGLAGGLSGELFF
TRBV19	.	.	TRBJ1-1	TGTGCCAGTAGTATAGGAGGACACTTGAACACTGAAGCTTTCTTT	CASSIGGHLNTEAFF